The present TCR beta chain was sequenced within a study of cytomegalovirus exposure and HLA in healthy donors. Study-wide points: A previous analysis found most TCR beta V segments productive roughly 90% or roughly 30% of the time.

Comment on this clone: The antigen is not known.

Vbeta (60) and Jbeta (13) primers were used in the PCR. Per the study methods: About 11 million shared chains were among the approximately 76 million unique TCR beta chains that a later analysis counted. Assay used: immunoSEQ multiplex PCR; TCRdb lists only in-frame clones, some missing. From that table come the V and J calls and clone size; the DNA was used to work out D and trimming. This table has approximately 150,000 clones, around 80% appearing once. CDR1 is SNHLY, CDR2 FYNNEI, per germline. The CDR3 has 14 residues. V gave up 6 bases and J gave up 4 bases, with 13 bases separating them. Source material: PBMCs. The chain couples TRBV2 to TRBJ1-5; the D gene is possibly TRBD1 (6 bases). The receptor comes from a woman aged 40 to 50 in good health and CMV-seronegative. CDR3 nucleotide sequence: TGTGCCAGCAGGGGGACAAGTAGGAATCAGCCCCAGCATTTT. Its translation: CASRGTSRNQPQHF.